This entry lists 25 T cell receptor beta chains sequenced from one sample in a study of blood T cell repertoires in COVID-19. Sequencing was performed with immunoSEQ multiplex PCR; in TCRdb, only in-frame clones are kept and a portion is missing. The sample carries around 300,000 clones, roughly 87% recorded once. Material: peripheral blood. The receptors were sampled from a man aged 50 or older with active or convalescent COVID-19.

V is TRBV24-1 and J is TRBJ2-5; tentatively, D is TRBD2 (6 bases). Trimming shortened V by 4 bases and J by 5 bases, and 16 bases separated the two germline ends. The CDR3 is 15 amino acids. CDR1 KGHDR and CDR2 SFDVKD come from the germline V gene. CDR3: CATSDRDHRGETQYF. As DNA, the CDR3 is TGTGCCACCAGTGACCGGGACCATCGGGGGGAGACCCAGTACTTC.

The chain couples TRBV7-9 to TRBJ2-3, with 8 bases lining up with TRBD2. Losses at the gene ends were 5 bases for V and 0 bases for J; bases not matched to a gene: 13. CDR1 and CDR2 (germline): SEHNR, FQNEAQ (reference sequence). The CDR3 contains 18 residues. CDR3 in amino acids: CASSRRGGLATSTDTQYF. The CDR3 region has the DNA TGTGCCAGCAGCCGACGGGGCGGACTAGCAACTAGCACAGATACGCAGTATTTT.

This chain joins TRBV27 and TRBJ2-3, with TRBD1 matching 9 bases. The CDR3 sequence is 17 residues long. The junction had 9 bases not matched to a gene; V was cut back by 4 bases and J by 1 base. The germline gives CDR1 MNHEY, CDR2 SMNVEV (reference sequence). The CDR3 nucleotides are TGTGCCAGCAGTTCGCGCCCGGGACAGGGCGGCACAGATACGCAGTATTTT. As protein: CASSSRPGQGGTDTQYF.

The rearrangement links TRBV28 to TRBJ2-3; D perhaps matches TRBD2 (6 bases). CDR3 length equals 15 residues. The ends were cut back, 2 bases at V and 6 bases at J, with 15 bases in the middle. The germline V gene encodes CDR1 MDHEN and CDR2 SYDVKM. CDR3 in amino acids: CASSLGGSWSDTQYF. Here the CDR3 DNA reads TGTGCCAGCAGTTTAGGAGGGAGTTGGTCGGATACGCAGTATTTT.

The chain is built from TRBV19 and TRBJ1-2; D is unresolved. The germline CDR1 and CDR2 sequences are LNHDA and SQIVND (reference sequence). V was shortened by 3 bases and J by 2 bases, with 7 bases between the two germline ends. This CDR3 is built from 13 residues. CDR3 residues: CASSIAGNYGYTF. The CDR3 DNA reads TGTGCCAGTAGTATTGCAGGAAACTATGGCTACACCTTC.

V is TRBV9 and J is TRBJ2-7; the D is unclear. CDR3 length: 14 amino acids. Germline V gene sequence: CDR1 SGDLS, CDR2 YYNGEE. V was trimmed by 0 bases and J by 0 bases, leaving 7 bases between them. The CDR3 DNA sequence: TGTGCCAGCAGCGTAGGACATCCCTCCTACGAGCAGTACTTC. The encoded protein is CASSVGHPSYEQYF.

In this sample, this clone turned up a few times. The gene calls are TRBV12-2 and TRBJ1-3; the table's D call, TRBD1, has no DNA check behind it. TRBV12-2 is listed as a pseudogene. This CDR3 is 16 amino acids long. In DNA, the CDR3 is TGTGCAAGTCGCTTACCGTCGCAGAACTCTGGAAACACCATATATTTT. This translates into CASRLPSQNSGNTIYF.

The rearrangement joins TRBV7-9 to TRBJ2-2, with 8 bases lining up with TRBD1. V shed 2 bases and J 5 bases; nucleotides not matched to a gene: 10. Germline V gene data show CDR1 as SEHNR and CDR2 as FQNEAQ (reference sequence). The CDR3 covers 17 residues. CDR3 in amino acids: CASSLQGAFRGTGELFF. CDR3 coding DNA: TGTGCCAGCAGCTTACAGGGGGCGTTCAGAGGGACCGGGGAGCTGTTTTTT.

This chain joins TRBV5-1 and TRBJ1-6; maybe TRBD1 (5 bases). Per germline, CDR1 SGHRS and CDR2 YFSETQ. Deletions cut 3 bases from V and 8 bases from J, with 12 bases between. CDR3 length equals 14 residues. The CDR3 coding sequence is TGCGCCAGCAGCTCGGAGGGGTGGGATTCACCCCTCCACTTT. Protein sequence: CASSSEGWDSPLHF.

The J gene is TRBJ2-5, the V gene TRBV2, with 8 bases fitting TRBD2. V trimming: 3 bases; J trimming: 9 bases; junction bases outside the gene matches: 6. CDR1 and CDR2 from the germline V gene are SNHLY and FYNNEI. The CDR3 totals 13 residues. The CDR3 coding sequence is TGTGCCAGCAGTGATACTAGCGGCTCGCCCCAGTACTTC. This gives the protein CASSDTSGSPQYF.

The chain uses TRBV4-1 and TRBJ2-5, with TRBD2 matching over 10 bases. The length of the CDR3 is 17 residues. Germline V CDR1 and CDR2: MGHRA, YSYEKL. V trimming: 4 bases; J trimming: 3 bases; junction bases outside the gene matches: 11. CDR3 residues: CASSPRGSGGAEETQYF. The CDR3 DNA follows: TGCGCCAGCAGCCCCCGAGGGAGCGGGGGGGCCGAAGAGACCCAGTACTTC.

The chain employs TRBV10-3 and TRBJ1-2, with 7 bases identical to TRBD1. V lost 3 bases and J lost 4; bases outside the gene matches: 5. Looked up from germline, CDR1 is ENHRY and CDR2 is SYGVKD. The CDR3 has 14 amino acids. The DNA of the CDR3 is TGTGCCATCAGTGAAAGGGGGCAGCTCTATGGCTACACCTTC. This sequence encodes CAISERGQLYGYTF.

This clone has just one count. The chain employs TRBV2 and TRBJ2-5; no clear D. The CDR3 loop spans 12 amino acids. V dropped 8 bases and J dropped 5 bases, with 12 bases sitting between them. Per the germline V gene, CDR1 is SNHLY and CDR2 is FYNNEI. CDR3 sequence (DNA): TGTGCCAGCTCAATAGTAGCCGAGACCCAGTACTTC. Translating gives CASSIVAETQYF.

This rearrangement joins TRBV4-1 to TRBJ1-4, with D perhaps TRBD1 (5 bases). CDR1 and CDR2 (germline): MGHRA, YSYEKL. The CDR3 extends over 17 amino acids. Between the trimmed V and J ends, which lost 4 bases and 6 bases, there was a span of 21 bases. The CDR3 sequence: CASSRPGEETEHEKLFF. In DNA, the CDR3 is TGCGCCAGCAGCCGCCCTGGGGAGGAGACAGAACATGAAAAACTGTTTTTT.

This chain joins TRBV14 and TRBJ1-1; D uncertain. From germline, CDR1 is SGHDN and CDR2 FVKESK. V lost 4 bases to trimming and J lost 8 bases, with 14 bases between them. This CDR3 has 13 amino acids. As DNA, the CDR3 is TGTGCCAGCAGCCTTCTATCAGTACAGGAAGCTTTCTTT. Protein: CASSLLSVQEAFF.

The chain recombines TRBV7-7 with TRBJ2-2; the D is unclear. Per germline, CDR1 SSHAT and CDR2 FNYEAQ (reference sequence). This CDR3 has 13 residues. V lost 6 bases, J lost 3 bases, and 8 bases lay in between. CDR3 in DNA: TGTGCCAGCAGGCTTACTTACACCGGGGAGCTGTTTTTT. It specifies CASRLTYTGELFF.

This clone was observed a single time. V and J are TRBV2 and TRBJ1-4; 9 bases map to TRBD1. V was clipped by 7 bases and J by 7 bases; unmatched bases: 10. This CDR3 is 15 amino acids long. Germline values: CDR1 SNHLY, CDR2 FYNNEI. CDR3 sequence reads: CASTTWDRAGEKLFF. The CDR3 DNA reads TGTGCCAGCACTACTTGGGACAGGGCCGGTGAAAAACTGTTTTTT.

V and J are TRBV5-4 and TRBJ2-2; TRBD1 is a possible D gene (6 bases). CDR3 length: 15 residues. V was shortened by 0 bases and J by 3 bases, with 9 bases between the two germline ends. CDR1 is SGHNT and CDR2 is YYREEE in the germline V gene (reference sequence). The CDR3 loop reads CASSLAQGHTGELFF. The DNA for the CDR3 is TGTGCCAGCAGCTTGGCACAGGGCCACACCGGGGAGCTGTTTTTT.

The rearrangement joins TRBV5-3 to TRBJ1-1, with 9 bases aligning to TRBD1. TRBV5-3 is an ORF, with its function uncertain. This CDR3 comprises 17 residues. Trimming took 1 base from V and 1 from J; bases not matched to a gene: 8. DNA for the CDR3: TGTGCCAGAAGCTTGCCTCCCGACAGGGGGAGGAACACTGAAGCTTTCTTT. It encodes CARSLPPDRGRNTEAFF.

The chain combines TRBV5-5 with TRBJ2-1, with 8 nucleotides matching TRBD2. Germline assignment: CDR1 SGHKS and CDR2 YYEKEE (reference sequence). Unmatched junction bases numbered 0, after V lost 1 base and J lost 3 bases. The CDR3 runs to 14 residues. CDR3 amino acids: CASSLSGSYNEQFF. Here the CDR3 DNA reads TGTGCCAGCAGCTTGAGCGGGAGCTACAATGAGCAGTTCTTC.

The chain recombines TRBV18 with TRBJ1-2; 7 bases align to TRBD1. V was clipped by 2 bases and J by 3 bases; unmatched bases: 3. CDR3 length equals 14 residues. The germline gives CDR1 KGHSH, CDR2 LQKENI. The CDR3 nucleotides read TGTGCCAGCTCACCAACAGGGGACGACTATGGCTACACCTTC. It codes for CASSPTGDDYGYTF. The complete variable domain, with remaining parts taken from reference TRBV18 and TRBJ1-2, reads NAGVMQNPRHLVRRRGQEARLRCSPMKGHSHVYWYRQLPEEGLKFMVYLQKENIIDESGMPKERFSAEFPKEGPSILRIQQVVRGDSAAYFCASSPTGDDYGYTFGSGTRLTVV.

J is TRBJ1-2 and V is TRBV9, with 7 bases fitting TRBD1. V lost 2 bases, J lost 8 bases, and 12 bases stayed unmatched. This CDR3 has 15 amino acids. CDR1 SGDLS and CDR2 YYNGEE come from the germline V gene. The CDR3 DNA reads TGTGCCAGCAGCGTCACAGGGGCACAAGGGGAAGGCTACACCTTC. It encodes CASSVTGAQGEGYTF.

The chain's CDR3 is CATSDPAAGTARYGYTF. DNA of the CDR3: TGTGCCACCAGTGATCCGGCCGCCGGGACAGCACGCTATGGCTACACCTTC. The gene calls are TRBV24-1 and TRBJ1-2; 7 bases map to TRBD1. The CDR3 is made up of 17 amino acids. V shed 3 bases and J 4 bases; nucleotides not matched to a gene: 13. Germline V gene lookup returns CDR1 KGHDR and CDR2 SFDVKD.

The V and J genes are TRBV2 and TRBJ2-7; D might be TRBD2 (6 bases). V lost 4 bases and J 5 bases, leaving 12 bases between the germline ends. The germline V gene has CDR1 SNHLY and CDR2 FYNNEI. This CDR3 region has 13 residues. CDR3 protein: CASSVWTTDEQYF. CDR3 DNA sequence: TGTGCCAGCAGTGTTTGGACTACGGACGAGCAGTACTTC. Supplemented by reference TRBV2 and TRBJ2-7, the full variable domain reads EPEVTQTPSHQVTQMGQEVILRCVPISNHLYFYWYRQILGQKVEFLVSFYNNEISEKSEIFDDQFSVERPDGSNFTLKIRSTKLEDSAMYFCASSVWTTDEQYFGPGTRLTVT.

The chain couples TRBV12-3 or TRBV12-4 to TRBJ2-7; possible D gene TRBD2, 5 bases. The CDR3 has 13 residues. Trimming left V 2 bases short and J 6 bases short, with 11 bases between. CDR3 DNA sequence: TGTGCCAGCAGTTTAACTAGTCCGGGCGAGCAGTACTTC. Translation: CASSLTSPGEQYF.